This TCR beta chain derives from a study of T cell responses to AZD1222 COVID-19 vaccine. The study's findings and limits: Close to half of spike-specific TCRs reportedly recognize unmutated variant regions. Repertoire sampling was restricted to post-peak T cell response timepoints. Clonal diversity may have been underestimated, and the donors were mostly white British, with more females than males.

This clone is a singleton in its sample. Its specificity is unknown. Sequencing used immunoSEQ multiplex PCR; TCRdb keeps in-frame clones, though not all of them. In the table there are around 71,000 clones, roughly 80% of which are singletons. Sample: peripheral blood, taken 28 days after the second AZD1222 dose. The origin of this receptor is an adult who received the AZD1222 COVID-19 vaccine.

The CDR3 sequence is CASSLSGVRTAEDTGELFF. CDR3 bases: TGCGCCAGCAGCTTGTCTGGGGTACGTACCGCAGAGGACACCGGGGAGCTGTTTTTT. The V and J genes are TRBV5-1 and TRBJ2-2; no clear D gene. V was pared by 1 base and J by 3 bases, with 22 bases between. Germline CDR1 and CDR2: SGHRS and YFSETQ. The CDR3 consists of 19 residues.